Following are 24 T cell receptor beta chains from one sample sequenced in a study of blood T cell repertoires in COVID-19. TCRdb's table, derived via immunoSEQ multiplex PCR, lists solely in-frame clones and lacks some. The table records about 380,000 clones, 81% of them present only once. What was sequenced was peripheral blood. These receptors were collected from a human donor with acute or convalescent COVID-19. The donor label of this sample is uncertain.

The chain employs TRBV7-2 and TRBJ2-5, with 12 positions matching TRBD2. The germline gives CDR1 SGHTA, CDR2 FQGNSA. This CDR3 spans 16 amino acids. V dropped 1 base and J dropped 4; count of bases not matched to a gene: 4. CDR3 DNA: TGTGCCAGCAGCTTAGTACCACTAGCGGGGGGAGAGACCCAGTACTTC. Its protein is CASSLVPLAGGETQYF.

The chain links TRBV7-9 to TRBJ2-7; 13 nucleotides align to TRBD2. The CDR3 is 18 amino acids. V lost 3 bases, J lost 0 bases, and 8 bases stayed unmatched. Looked up from germline, CDR1 is SEHNR and CDR2 is FQNEAQ (reference sequence). CDR3 residues: CASSFPGLAGKSSYEQYF. The CDR3 DNA reads as TGTGCCAGCAGCTTTCCGGGACTAGCGGGGAAGAGCTCCTACGAGCAGTACTTC.

This chain connects TRBV5-8 to TRBJ1-2, with 11 bases aligning to TRBD1. This CDR3 region has 18 residues. The V gene end was trimmed by 2 bases and the J gene end by 0 bases; junction bases not matched to a gene: 9. The germline V gene encodes CDR1 SGHTS and CDR2 YDEGEE. CDR3: CASSLYRDRGRSNYGYTF. The CDR3 DNA reads as TGTGCCAGCAGCTTATACCGGGACAGGGGGAGGTCTAACTATGGCTACACCTTC.

This clone was detected only a few times. This chain uses TRBV5-1 with TRBJ1-1; 10 nucleotides agree with TRBD1. CDR1 SGHRS and CDR2 YFSETQ come from the germline V gene. V trimming: 7 bases; J trimming: 0 bases; junction bases outside the gene matches: 9. This CDR3 is built from 16 residues. In nucleotides, the CDR3 is TGCGCCAGCCTACCCGCGGGACAGGGGATGAACACTGAAGCTTTCTTT. It yields the protein CASLPAGQGMNTEAFF.

The J gene is TRBJ2-7, the V gene TRBV25-1; D possibly corresponds to TRBD2 (6 bases). V dropped 1 base and J dropped 2 bases, with 9 bases sitting between them. Germline CDR1 is MGHDK and CDR2 is SYGVNS. The length of the CDR3 is 14 residues. In DNA form, the CDR3 reads TGTGCCAGCAGTGAATCCCTAGCGACCTACGAGCAGTACTTC. Translation: CASSESLATYEQYF.

The rearrangement links TRBV30 to TRBJ1-2; TRBD1 matches 7 bases. The J segment lost 12 bases and the V segment lost 2 bases, leaving 9 bases of the junction unmatched. This CDR3 has 12 residues. CDR1 GTSNPN and CDR2 SVGIG come from the germline V gene (reference sequence). This chain's CDR3 is CAWSPNRQGHTF. DNA for the CDR3: TGTGCCTGGAGTCCTAACCGACAGGGTCACACCTTC.

The DNA for the CDR3 is TGTGCCAGCAGCCCGAGGACAGGCCGAGCTAACTATGGCTACACCTTC. Protein: CASSPRTGRANYGYTF. This chain joins TRBV11-2 and TRBJ1-2; TRBD1 aligns across 7 bases. There are 16 residues in the CDR3. V lost 5 bases to trimming and J lost 0 bases; unmatched junction nucleotides: 9. Germline V gives CDR1 SGHAT, CDR2 FQNNGV.

With regard to this clone: Sequence at one end of the junction differs from germline and may be a read error. The gene calls are TRBV7-2 and TRBJ1-3; D unclear. This CDR3 region has 15 residues. Per germline, CDR1 SGHTA and CDR2 FQGNSA. This chain's CDR3 is CASSLAFISGNTIYF. DNA of the CDR3: TGTGCCAGCAGCCTAGCGTTCATCTCTGGAAACACCATATATTTT.

This chain connects TRBV20-1 to TRBJ2-5; a weak D match, TRBD2 (6 bases). The CDR3 has 11 residues. CDR1 and CDR2 from the germline V gene are DFQATT and SNEGSKA (reference sequence). The V gene lost 0 bases and the J gene lost 9 bases, with 8 bases spanning the gap. In DNA form, the CDR3 reads TGCAGTGCTAGAGATCGGAGGGCCCAGTACTTC. As protein: CSARDRRAQYF.

The J gene is TRBJ2-3, the V gene TRBV18, with D uncertain. Germline-derived CDR1 and CDR2 are KGHSH and LQKENI. Deletions cut 0 bases from V and 9 bases from J, with 10 bases between. The CDR3 length is 13 residues. For the CDR3, the DNA is TGTGCCAGCTCACCACCGGTAGGAGAAACGCAGTATTTT. This translates into CASSPPVGETQYF.

The chain is built from TRBV6-6 and TRBJ1-6; 9 nucleotides line up with TRBD1. CDR3 length: 14 amino acids. With 5 bases clipped from V and 10 bases from J, the junction kept 6 bases outside the gene matches. Germline assignment: CDR1 MNHNY and CDR2 SVGAGI (reference sequence). The CDR3 DNA reads as TGTGCCAGCAGTGGACAGGGGATGGGGTCACCCCTCCACTTT. Encoded protein: CASSGQGMGSPLHF.

The chain employs TRBV7-9 and TRBJ1-1, with TRBD1 matching over 8 bases. The CDR3 sequence is 17 residues long. The V and J ends lost 2 bases and 5 bases, in that order; junction bases with no gene match: 13. Germline V CDR1 and CDR2: SEHNR, FQNEAQ (reference sequence). This CDR3 reads CASSLRSMGRGLTEAFF. The CDR3, as DNA: TGTGCCAGCAGCTTACGGAGCATGGGCAGGGGGCTTACTGAAGCTTTCTTT.

The CDR3 DNA follows: TGTGCCAGCTCACCACTTAACTCAGGGAACACTGAAGCTTTCTTT. This gives the protein CASSPLNSGNTEAFF. V and J are TRBV18 and TRBJ1-1; D remains ambiguous. V lost 1 base and J lost 1, with 10 bases in between. CDR3 length: 15 amino acids. In germline, CDR1 is KGHSH, CDR2 LQKENI.

The chain recombines TRBV19 with TRBJ1-2, with D unresolved. The V gene lost 7 bases and the J gene lost 5 bases, with 14 bases spanning the gap. The CDR3 totals 13 residues. CDR1 LNHDA and CDR2 SQIVND come from the germline V gene (reference sequence). CDR3: CASTVPQAYGYTF. In nucleotides, the CDR3 is TGTGCCAGTACGGTTCCTCAGGCGTATGGCTACACCTTC.

The chain links TRBV7-8 to TRBJ1-2; no reliable D call. This CDR3 has 12 residues. Germline V CDR1 and CDR2: SGHVS, FQNEAQ. Trimming removed 4 bases from V and 4 bases from J, with 7 bases in between. The CDR3 bases are TGTGCCAGCAGCTCCAACACCTATGGCTACACCTTC. Translation: CASSSNTYGYTF.

The rearrangement links TRBV7-2 to TRBJ1-1, with D perhaps TRBD1 (6 bases). Trimming took 0 bases from V and 1 from J, leaving 9 bases between them. Germline CDR1 SGHTA, CDR2 FQGNSA. There are 15 residues in the CDR3. The CDR3 sequence: CASSLAYRANTEAFF. DNA of the CDR3: TGTGCCAGCAGCTTAGCGTACAGGGCGAACACTGAAGCTTTCTTT.

The rearrangement joins TRBV19 to TRBJ2-7, with 7 positions matching TRBD1. The CDR3 contains 14 residues. Germline-derived CDR1 and CDR2 are LNHDA and SQIVND (reference sequence). Trimming cost V 5 bases and J 5 bases; bases outside gene matches: 9. The CDR3 bases are TGTGCCAGTAGTGTCCTCATAGGGGGCGACGAGCAGTACTTC. It encodes CASSVLIGGDEQYF. The variable domain in full, with the rest retrieved from reference TRBV19 and TRBJ2-7, is DGGITQSPKYLFRKEGQNVTLSCEQNLNHDAMYWYRQDPGQGLRLIYYSQIVNDFQKGDIAEGYSVSREKKESFPLTVTSAQKNPTAFYLCASSVLIGGDEQYFGPGTRLTVT.

This chain uses TRBV7-2 with TRBJ2-1, with 11 positions matching TRBD2. V gave up 1 base and J gave up 3 bases; unmatched junction bases: 2. The CDR3 is 16 residues long. Germline lookup yields CDR1 SGHTA and CDR2 FQGNSA. Here the CDR3 reads CASSLGLAGNYNEQFF. The CDR3 DNA reads TGTGCCAGCAGCTTAGGACTAGCGGGAAACTACAATGAGCAGTTCTTC.

The V gene is TRBV29-1, the J gene TRBJ2-3, with 9 bases aligning to TRBD2. Looked up from germline, CDR1 is SQVTM and CDR2 is ANQGSEA. Trimming removed 8 bases from V and 4 bases from J; junction bases left unmatched: 16. The CDR3 covers 16 residues. CDR3 in amino acids: CSSTGKRGARPDTQYF. In nucleotides, the CDR3 is TGCAGCTCCACAGGGAAGCGGGGGGCCCGGCCAGATACGCAGTATTTT.

The chain employs TRBV2 and TRBJ1-6, with TRBD1 matching 8 bases. The germline V gene encodes CDR1 SNHLY and CDR2 FYNNEI. The CDR3 extends over 15 amino acids. The trim removed 7 bases at V and 12 bases at J, leaving 14 bases unmatched. The CDR3 region is CASNDGTGAWVPLHF. The CDR3 nucleotides read TGTGCCAGCAACGACGGGACAGGCGCCTGGGTACCCCTCCACTTT.

The chain recombines TRBV19 with TRBJ1-2, with 7 bases aligning to TRBD1. Germline values: CDR1 LNHDA, CDR2 SQIVND (reference sequence). The CDR3 has 15 residues. V was pared by 6 bases and J by 1 base, with 8 bases of the junction left unmatched. The CDR3 here is CASRPGQARNYGYTF. CDR3 in DNA: TGTGCCAGTAGGCCCGGACAGGCCCGTAACTATGGCTACACCTTC. The full variable domain, in which reference TRBV19 and TRBJ1-2 provide the parts outside the CDR3, is DGGITQSPKYLFRKEGQNVTLSCEQNLNHDAMYWYRQDPGQGLRLIYYSQIVNDFQKGDIAEGYSVSREKKESFPLTVTSAQKNPTAFYLCASRPGQARNYGYTFGSGTRLTVV.

The J gene is TRBJ1-4, the V gene TRBV2, with 7 bases that match TRBD1. Per germline, CDR1 SNHLY and CDR2 FYNNEI. J lost 12 bases, V lost 4 bases, and 5 bases had no gene match. CDR3 length: 12 amino acids. In DNA form, the CDR3 reads TGTGCCAGCAGTGTACAGGGGTTCCAACTGTTTTTT. It encodes CASSVQGFQLFF.

The chain links TRBV3-1 (or the pseudogene TRBV3-2) to TRBJ2-1; 7 bases match TRBD2. V trimming: 6 bases; J trimming: 6 bases; junction bases outside the gene matches: 8. Germline lookup yields CDR1 LGHDT and CDR2 YNNKEL (reference sequence). This CDR3 is built from 14 residues. The CDR3 DNA reads TGTGCCAGCAGGCGGGACCCGGGGGGCAATGAGCAGTTCTTC. Protein: CASRRDPGGNEQFF.

The V and J genes are TRBV5-8 and TRBJ1-4, with TRBD1 matching 8 bases. The germline CDR1 and CDR2 sequences are SGHTS and YDEGEE. V trimming: 0 bases; J trimming: 8 bases; junction bases outside the gene matches: 9. The length of the CDR3 is 16 residues. The CDR3 region has the DNA TGTGCCAGCAGCTTGGGACAGGGGTTACGGGGGGAAAAACTGTTTTTT. Amino acid sequence: CASSLGQGLRGEKLFF.